The present entry profiles one TCR beta chain with its context. cDNA reverse transcribed from extracted RNA served as the sequencing template. The repertoire was sequenced with immunoSEQ multiplex PCR; TCRdb's copy has only in-frame clones and lacks some. The table lists 100,000 to 150,000 clones, around three fifths of them singletons. Collection of lesional scalp punch biopsies and peripheral blood was performed in alopecia areata patients. This specimen comes from a study of CD8+ T cells in alopecia areata. On the study more broadly: Patients in the study were on tofacitinib for 6 to 18 months, then off it for 6 months.

Germline V lookup: CDR1 SGHRS, CDR2 YFSETQ. The CDR3 runs 16 residues. The V and J ends lost 4 bases and 6 bases, in that order; junction bases with no gene match: 5. This receptor was identified in a human donor with alopecia areata. The sequencing used CD4+ T cells sorted from blood, collected at week 0. V usage is TRBV5-1 and J usage is TRBJ2-1; 15 bases are shared with TRBD2. The CDR3 DNA sequence: TGCGCCAGCAGCCAAACGGGACTAGCGGGAGGCAATGAGCAGTTCTTC. It codes for CASSQTGLAGGNEQFF.